This T cell receptor (beta chain) was profiled in a study of blood T cell repertoires in COVID-19. This clone was seen once. V gave up 6 bases and J gave up 1 base, with 9 bases separating them. CDR3 size: 14 residues. Germline values: CDR1 MNHEY, CDR2 SVGEGT. Using immunoSEQ multiplex PCR, the repertoire was profiled, and TCRdb retains in-frame clones only, with some absent. The table lists fewer than 70,000 clones, almost 95% of them singletons. The chain carries TRBV6-2 or TRBV6-3 and TRBJ2-2; D may be TRBD1 (6 bases). The receptor's source is a man aged 50 or older with active COVID-19. The sequencing sample was made of peripheral blood. The CDR3 DNA follows: TGTGCCAGCAGCCTGGGACAGAACACCGGGGAGCTGTTTTTT. It translates to CASSLGQNTGELFF.